These T cell receptor beta chains were read from a single sample in a study of T cell responses to AZD1222 COVID-19 vaccine. Generated by immunoSEQ multiplex PCR, the TCRdb table keeps only in-frame clones and is missing some. Among over 95,000 clones listed, 87% were seen once. The material sequenced was peripheral blood, taken on day 0 of AZD1222 vaccination. All receptors derive from an adult in good health. The CDR3 runs from the conserved cysteine through the conserved F or W. Each record gives: CDR3 protein, V gene.

CDR3 protein: CASSLSGVNEQYF; V gene: TRBV27
CDR3 protein: CASSLDSPRSILGANVLTF; V gene: TRBV7-6
CDR3 protein: CASTGQAVTGELFF; V gene: TRBV6-5
CDR3 protein: CASSPGASNYGYTF; V gene: TRBV3-1/TRBV3-2
CDR3 protein: CASSQQGGNEKLFF; V gene: TRBV9
CDR3 protein: CASSLEAQGNYNSPLHF; V gene: TRBV5-1
CDR3 protein: CSASPIPGTTSTDTQYF; V gene: TRBV20-1
CDR3 protein: CASSLTGSPHGYTF; V gene: TRBV7-2
CDR3 protein: CASSLVGSRGELFF; V gene: TRBV7-9
CDR3 protein: CASSLQSTTTDTQYF; V gene: TRBV7-3
CDR3 protein: CASSQGSWEGYTF; V gene: TRBV3-1/TRBV3-2
CDR3 protein: CASREGGSYNEQFF; V gene: TRBV5-1
CDR3 protein: CASSLGTGANTGELFF; V gene: TRBV7-9
CDR3 protein: CASSRQGASNQPQHF; V gene: TRBV19
CDR3 protein: CASSPRRVPYEQYF; V gene: TRBV11-2
CDR3 protein: CASRNRPGELFF; V gene: TRBV6-5
CDR3 protein: CASSAGTSNEQFF; V gene: TRBV9
CDR3 protein: CACPQGGRVSGYTF; V gene: TRBV30
CDR3 protein: CASSLGQGSEKLFF; V gene: TRBV5-6
CDR3 protein: CAISERDSSLGGQFF; V gene: TRBV10-3
CDR3 protein: CAWTGTGGDYGYTF; V gene: TRBV30
CDR3 protein: CASSTQQGRGSPLHF; V gene: TRBV11-2
CDR3 protein: CASSGPPSKREGPYEQYF; V gene: TRBV2